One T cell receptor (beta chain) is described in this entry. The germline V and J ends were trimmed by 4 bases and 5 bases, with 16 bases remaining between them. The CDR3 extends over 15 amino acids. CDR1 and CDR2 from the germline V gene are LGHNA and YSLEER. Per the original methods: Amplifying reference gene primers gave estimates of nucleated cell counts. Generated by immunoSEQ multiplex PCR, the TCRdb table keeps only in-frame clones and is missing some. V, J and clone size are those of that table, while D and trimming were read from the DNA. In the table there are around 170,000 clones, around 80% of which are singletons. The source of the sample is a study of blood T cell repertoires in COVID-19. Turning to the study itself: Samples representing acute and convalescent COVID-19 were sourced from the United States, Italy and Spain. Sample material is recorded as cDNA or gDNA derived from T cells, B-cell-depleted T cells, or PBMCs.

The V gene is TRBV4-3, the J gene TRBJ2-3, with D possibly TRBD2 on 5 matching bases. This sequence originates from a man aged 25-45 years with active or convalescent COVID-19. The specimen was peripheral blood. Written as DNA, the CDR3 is TGCGCCAGCAGCCCTGACGGGGTTCGGGGAGATACGCAGTATTTT. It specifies CASSPDGVRGDTQYF.